The T cell receptor beta chain under discussion was sequenced for a study of blood T cell repertoires in COVID-19 (dated by TCRdb to 2019 to 2021). About the investigation overall: Samples covering the acute and convalescent phases of COVID-19 were provided by collaborators in the United States, Italy and Spain. The material from the prospective study consisted of cDNA or gDNA derived from T cells, B-cell-depleted T cells, or PBMCs. Deeply sampled blood TCRbeta repertoires from subjects exposed to, actively infected with, or recovered from COVID-19 were included in the dataset. A freely available public database, intended as a resource for researchers studying the immune response to SARS-CoV-2, is where the repertoires were released. Samples came from the ongoing ImmuneRACE study (first 160 participants) plus 1,254 subjects from 6 global collaborators. Nearly every sample came with metadata listing a de-identified subject ID, COVID-19 status, age in years and sex. HLA class I and class II types, where available, came from metadata supplied by the sample provider rather than from assay-based typing. General study outcomes and caveats: Clinical and demographic metadata were provided uncurated, with the amount varying by source and participant.

The immunoSEQ Assay, a bias-controlled multiplex PCR, was used to amplify TCRbeta CDR3 regions from genomic DNA. The authors' pipeline ran thus. Nucleated cell counts per sample were estimated from amplification of reference gene primers within the assay. To quantify the absolute abundance of each unique TCRbeta CDR3 rearrangement, sequence reads were collapsed and filtered. Productive Simpson clonality was computed per sample as the square root of Simpson's diversity index over productive rearrangements. TCRdb provides this immuneACCESS table in a form limited to in-frame rearrangements. Some clones are lacking; in checked studies, under half of them reflect an unresolved V gene, and why the rest are absent is not known. V and J calls and clone size are given by that table; D and trimming were obtained from the DNA. This sample lists about 210,000 clones; more than 70% were detected once. Approximately 5% of the sample comes from the top ten.

Participants in the prospective study were aged roughly 18 to 100 years, lived in about two dozen United States geographic areas, and enrolled through a virtual design. In the prospective study, participants were assigned to cohorts based on the clinical history participants reported in a screening survey and a study questionnaire. In the prospective study, mobile phlebotomists collected whole blood, serum and a nasopharyngeal or oropharyngeal swab from each participant. Over a roughly 2-month period, participants in the prospective study had the option of providing additional blood draws and questionnaires. Before DNA extraction, blood samples from the prospective study were shipped at room temperature or frozen. The CDR3, from cysteine to phenylalanine, totals 13 residues. Of the read, only the CDR3 DNA is kept; its 39 bases are in frame from base 1. As encoded in the germline V gene, CDR1 is SGHRS while CDR2 is YFSETQ. Germline trimming: 4 bases from V, 6 bases from J; junction bases outside gene matches: 4.

Turning to this clone: Its antigen is not yet known. Base qualities were left out, and no much larger clone turns up one base away.

The sequencing input was PBMCs or T cells enriched from blood (not recorded which). The rearranged segments are TRBV5-1 and TRBJ2-3, with 8 central nucleotides matching TRBD1. This receptor was taken from a middle-aged man with acute COVID-19. CDR3 sequence: CASSPGGLDTQYF. The bases read TGCGCCAGCAGCCCAGGGGGCCTGGATACGCAGTATTTT.